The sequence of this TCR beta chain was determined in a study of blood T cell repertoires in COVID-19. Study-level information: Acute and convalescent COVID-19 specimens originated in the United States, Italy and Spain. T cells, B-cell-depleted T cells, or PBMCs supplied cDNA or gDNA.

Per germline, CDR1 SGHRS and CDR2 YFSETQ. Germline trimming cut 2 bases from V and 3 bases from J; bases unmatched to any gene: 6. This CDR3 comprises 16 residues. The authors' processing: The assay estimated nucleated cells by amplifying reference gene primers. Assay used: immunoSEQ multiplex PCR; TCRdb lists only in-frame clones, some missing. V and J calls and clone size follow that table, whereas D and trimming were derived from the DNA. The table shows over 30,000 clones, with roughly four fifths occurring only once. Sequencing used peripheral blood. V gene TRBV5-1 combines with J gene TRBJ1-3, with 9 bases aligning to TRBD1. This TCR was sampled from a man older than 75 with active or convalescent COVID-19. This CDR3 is CASSLAGQGFGNTIYF. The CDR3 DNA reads TGCGCCAGCAGCTTAGCCGGACAGGGGTTTGGAAACACCATATATTTT. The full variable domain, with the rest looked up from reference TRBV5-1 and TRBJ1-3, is KAGVTQTPRYLIKTRGQQVTLSCSPISGHRSVSWYQQTPGQGLQFLFEYFSETQRNKGNFPGRFSGRQFSNSRSEMNVSTLELGDSALYLCASSLAGQGFGNTIYFGEGSWLTVV.